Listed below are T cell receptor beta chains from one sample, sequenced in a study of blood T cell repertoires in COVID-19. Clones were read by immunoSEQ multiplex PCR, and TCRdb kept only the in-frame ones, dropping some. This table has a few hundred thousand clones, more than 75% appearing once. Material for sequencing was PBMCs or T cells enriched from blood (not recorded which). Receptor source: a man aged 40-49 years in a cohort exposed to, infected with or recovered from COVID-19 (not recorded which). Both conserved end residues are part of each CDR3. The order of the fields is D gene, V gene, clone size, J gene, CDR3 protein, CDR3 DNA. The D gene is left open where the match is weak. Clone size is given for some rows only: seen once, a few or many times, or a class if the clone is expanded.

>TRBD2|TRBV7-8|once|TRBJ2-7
CASSLFSGSLMVEQYF
TGTGCCAGCAGCTTATTTAGCGGGAGCCTCATGGTCGAGCAGTACTTC
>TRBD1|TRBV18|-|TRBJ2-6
CASSKGQGVPSGANVLTF
TGTGCCAGCTCAAAAGGACAGGGGGTTCCCTCTGGGGCCAACGTCCTGACTTTC
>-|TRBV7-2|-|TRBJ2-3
CASSLRTKRGYTDTQYF
TGTGCCAGCAGCTTAAGGACTAAACGAGGTTACACAGATACGCAGTATTTT
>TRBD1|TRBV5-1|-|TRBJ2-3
CASSFTGQGAGTDTQYF
TGCGCCAGCAGCTTTACCGGACAGGGGGCCGGCACAGATACGCAGTATTTT
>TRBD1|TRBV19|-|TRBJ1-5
CASSGGDDRGRAQPQHF
TGTGCCAGTAGTGGAGGGGATGACAGGGGGCGAGCTCAGCCCCAGCATTTT
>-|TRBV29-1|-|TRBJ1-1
CSVETGGRVDTEAFF
TGCAGCGTTGAAACCGGGGGGCGGGTCGACACTGAAGCTTTCTTT
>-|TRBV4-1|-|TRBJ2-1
CASSQPQGNEQFF
TGCGCCAGCAGCCAGCCTCAGGGGAATGAGCAGTTCTTC
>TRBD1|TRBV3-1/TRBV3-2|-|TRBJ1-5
CASSQGQGDQPQHF
TGTGCCAGCAGCCAAGGACAGGGAGATCAGCCCCAGCATTTT
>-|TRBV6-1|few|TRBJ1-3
CASSELPDSSGNTIYF
TGTGCCAGCAGTGAATTGCCGGACAGCTCTGGAAACACCATATATTTT
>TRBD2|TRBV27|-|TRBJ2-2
CASRPGLAGGSTGELFF
TGTGCCAGCAGACCTGGACTAGCGGGAGGGAGCACCGGGGAGCTGTTTTTT
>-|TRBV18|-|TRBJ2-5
CASSPGSVKRETQYF
TGTGCCAGCTCACCAGGGTCGGTGAAGCGGGAGACCCAGTACTTC
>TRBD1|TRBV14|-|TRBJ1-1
CASSQWDRGYTEAFF
TGTGCCAGCAGCCAATGGGACAGGGGCTACACTGAAGCTTTCTTT
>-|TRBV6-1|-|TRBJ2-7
CASSEGQTYEQYF
TGTGCCAGCAGTGAAGGTCAGACCTACGAGCAGTACTTC
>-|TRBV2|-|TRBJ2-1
CASSEDPRYEQFF
TGTGCCAGCAGTGAAGATCCTAGGTATGAGCAGTTCTTC
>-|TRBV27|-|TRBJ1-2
CASSRTDYYGYTF
TGTGCCAGCAGCAGGACAGACTACTATGGCTACACCTTC
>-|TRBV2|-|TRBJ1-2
CASTQRKEHYGYTF
TGTGCCAGCACTCAGCGGAAGGAGCACTATGGCTACACCTTC
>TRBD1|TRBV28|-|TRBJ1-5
CASSLLDRGQPQHF
TGTGCCAGCAGTTTATTAGACAGGGGTCAGCCCCAGCATTTT
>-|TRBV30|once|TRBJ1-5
CAWSEGQVHQPQHF
TGTGCCTGGAGTGAAGGACAAGTCCATCAGCCCCAGCATTTT
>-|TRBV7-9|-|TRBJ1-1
CASSLSGMNTEAFF
TGTGCCAGCAGCTTATCAGGGATGAACACTGAAGCTTTCTTT
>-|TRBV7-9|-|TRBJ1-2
CASSFPGVGYGYTF
TGTGCCAGCAGCTTTCCAGGGGTGGGCTATGGCTACACCTTC
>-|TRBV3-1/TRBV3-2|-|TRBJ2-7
CASSQQRDSAYEQYF
TGTGCCAGCAGCCAACAACGGGATTCCGCCTACGAGCAGTACTTC
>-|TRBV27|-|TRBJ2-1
CASSLMGLLNEQFF
TGTGCCAGCAGTTTGATGGGGCTTCTCAATGAGCAGTTCTTC
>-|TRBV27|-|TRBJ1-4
CASSLRSTNEKLFF
TGTGCCAGCAGTTTACGGTCAACTAATGAAAAACTGTTTTTT
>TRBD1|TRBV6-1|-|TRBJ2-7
CASSEGTGTGSEQYF
TGTGCCAGCAGTGAAGGAACCGGGACAGGGTCCGAGCAGTACTTC
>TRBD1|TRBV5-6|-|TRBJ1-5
CASSLYSGTGYQPQHF
TGTGCCAGCAGCTTATATTCCGGGACAGGGTATCAGCCCCAGCATTTT
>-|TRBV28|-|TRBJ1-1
CASRPRQARMNTEAFF
TGTGCCAGCAGACCGAGACAGGCCAGGATGAACACTGAAGCTTTCTTT
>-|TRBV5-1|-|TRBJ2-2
CASSYLDGNTGELFF
TGCGCCAGCAGCTACCTAGATGGGAACACCGGGGAGCTGTTTTTT
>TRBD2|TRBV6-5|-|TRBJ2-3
CASCLAGTDTQYF
TGTGCCAGCTGTCTAGCGGGCACAGATACGCAGTATTTT
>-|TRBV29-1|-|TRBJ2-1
CSVEGSGAREQFF
TGCAGCGTTGAAGGATCAGGGGCGCGGGAGCAGTTCTTC
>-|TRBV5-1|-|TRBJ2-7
CASSSDRIYEQYF
TGCGCCAGCAGCTCCGACAGGATCTACGAGCAGTACTTC
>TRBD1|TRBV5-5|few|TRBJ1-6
CASSSTYDRGISPLHF
TGTGCCAGCAGCTCCACCTATGACAGGGGCATTTCACCCCTCCACTTT
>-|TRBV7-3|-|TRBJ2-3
CASSLTGGIVTDTQYF
TGTGCCAGCAGCTTAACAGGCGGGATAGTCACAGATACGCAGTATTTT
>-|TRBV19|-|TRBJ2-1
CASSGFGTGNYNEQFF
TGTGCCAGTAGTGGATTTGGGACTGGCAATTACAATGAGCAGTTCTTC
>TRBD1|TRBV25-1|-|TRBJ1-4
CASNYGTGDEKLFF
TGTGCCAGCAATTACGGGACAGGAGATGAAAAACTGTTTTTT
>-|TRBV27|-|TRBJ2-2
CASSFLQSGSGELFF
TGTGCCAGCAGTTTTTTGCAGTCAGGGTCCGGGGAGCTGTTTTTT
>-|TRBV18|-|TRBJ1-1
CASSPTGMNTEAFF
TGTGCCAGCTCACCGACAGGAATGAACACTGAAGCTTTCTTT
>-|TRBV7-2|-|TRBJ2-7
CASSLDLQVWYEQYF
TGTGCCAGCAGCTTAGATTTACAGGTTTGGTACGAGCAGTACTTC
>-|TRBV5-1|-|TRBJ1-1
CASSLSGVNTEAFF
TGCGCCAGCAGCTTGTCAGGGGTCAACACTGAAGCTTTCTTT
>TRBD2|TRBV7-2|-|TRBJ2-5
CASSYQAGGGQETQYF
TGTGCCAGCAGCTATCAAGCGGGAGGGGGACAAGAGACCCAGTACTTC
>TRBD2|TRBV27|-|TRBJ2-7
CASSFRRLAGEQYF
TGTGCCAGCAGTTTCCGGCGACTAGCGGGAGAGCAGTACTTC
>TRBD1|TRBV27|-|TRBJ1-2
CASSPDRGNYGYTF
TGTGCCAGCAGCCCGGACAGGGGGAACTATGGCTACACCTTC
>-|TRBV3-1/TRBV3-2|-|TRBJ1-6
CASSQDHPDSPLHF
TGTGCCAGCAGCCAAGATCATCCGGATTCACCCCTCCACTTT
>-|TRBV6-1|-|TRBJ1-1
CASSELQSNTEAFF
TGTGCCAGCAGTGAGTTACAATCGAACACTGAAGCTTTCTTT
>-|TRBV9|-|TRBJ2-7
CASSPRDWFYEQYF
TGTGCCAGCAGCCCCCGGGACTGGTTCTACGAGCAGTACTTC
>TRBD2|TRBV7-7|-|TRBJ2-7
CASSSEWGGSHEQYF
TGTGCCAGCAGCTCAGAATGGGGCGGGAGTCACGAGCAGTACTTC
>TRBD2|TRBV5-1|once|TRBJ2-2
CASSIGTSVSGELFF
TGCGCCAGCAGCATTGGGACTAGCGTCTCCGGGGAGCTGTTTTTT
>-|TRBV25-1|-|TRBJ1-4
CASSHTGKYEKLFF
TGTGCCAGCAGTCACACAGGGAAATATGAAAAACTGTTTTTT
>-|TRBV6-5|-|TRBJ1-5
CASSFLGGNQPQHF
TGTGCCAGCAGTTTCCTCGGTGGCAATCAGCCCCAGCATTTT
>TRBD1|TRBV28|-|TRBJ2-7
CASSLRQGAREQYF
TGTGCCAGCAGTTTACGGCAGGGGGCGAGAGAGCAGTACTTC
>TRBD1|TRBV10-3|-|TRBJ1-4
CAISPDRVGEKLFF
TGTGCCATCAGCCCTGACAGGGTTGGCGAAAAACTGTTTTTT
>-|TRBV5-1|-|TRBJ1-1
CASSLDRIGSTEAFF
TGCGCCAGCAGCTTGGACCGTATAGGGAGCACTGAAGCTTTCTTT
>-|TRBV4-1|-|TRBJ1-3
CASSSRDSSSGNTIYF
TGCGCCAGCAGCTCACGGGACTCAAGCTCTGGAAACACCATATATTTT
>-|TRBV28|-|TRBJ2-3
CASSPPKGTDTQYF
TGTGCCAGCAGCCCTCCAAAGGGGACAGATACGCAGTATTTT
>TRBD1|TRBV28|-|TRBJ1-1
CATNRGWGTEAFF
TGTGCCACCAACAGGGGCTGGGGCACTGAAGCTTTCTTT
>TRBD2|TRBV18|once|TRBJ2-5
CASSPPGPSGSWKTQYF
TGTGCCAGCTCACCACCGGGGCCTAGCGGGAGTTGGAAGACCCAGTACTTC
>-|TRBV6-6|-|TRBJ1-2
CASSKMDSSYGYTF
TGTGCCAGCAGTAAAATGGACAGTAGCTATGGCTACACCTTC
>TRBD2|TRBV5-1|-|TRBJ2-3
CASSLGTSGSLSTDTQYF
TGCGCCAGCAGCTTGGGGACTAGCGGGTCCCTTAGCACAGATACGCAGTATTTT